The source of this TCR beta chain is a study of shared clonotypes between healthy human individuals. The study's findings and limits: Limited genetic and exposure-history diversity came from having few donors.

Remarks on this clone: Its antigen is currently unknown.

The CDR3 has 15 amino acids. CDR1 is LGHNA and CDR2 is YSLEER in the germline V gene. Deletions cut 0 bases from V and 4 bases from J, with 12 bases between. Clones were read by immunoSEQ multiplex PCR, and TCRdb kept only the in-frame ones, dropping some. The sample includes under 2.5 million clones, around 90% seen only once; the top ten take around 0.4%. Sequencing was performed on naive CD4+ T cells from PBMCs. Subset in this sample: CD45RA+ positively selected. The chain carries TRBV4-3 and TRBJ1-2; no clear D. The sequence was collected from a man aged 18 to 30 in good health. Some clones in this sample may be carry-over from other donors' samples. CDR3 in DNA: TGCGCCAGCAGCCAAGATCCGGCGGTACCCTATGGCTACACCTTC. It translates to CASSQDPAVPYGYTF.